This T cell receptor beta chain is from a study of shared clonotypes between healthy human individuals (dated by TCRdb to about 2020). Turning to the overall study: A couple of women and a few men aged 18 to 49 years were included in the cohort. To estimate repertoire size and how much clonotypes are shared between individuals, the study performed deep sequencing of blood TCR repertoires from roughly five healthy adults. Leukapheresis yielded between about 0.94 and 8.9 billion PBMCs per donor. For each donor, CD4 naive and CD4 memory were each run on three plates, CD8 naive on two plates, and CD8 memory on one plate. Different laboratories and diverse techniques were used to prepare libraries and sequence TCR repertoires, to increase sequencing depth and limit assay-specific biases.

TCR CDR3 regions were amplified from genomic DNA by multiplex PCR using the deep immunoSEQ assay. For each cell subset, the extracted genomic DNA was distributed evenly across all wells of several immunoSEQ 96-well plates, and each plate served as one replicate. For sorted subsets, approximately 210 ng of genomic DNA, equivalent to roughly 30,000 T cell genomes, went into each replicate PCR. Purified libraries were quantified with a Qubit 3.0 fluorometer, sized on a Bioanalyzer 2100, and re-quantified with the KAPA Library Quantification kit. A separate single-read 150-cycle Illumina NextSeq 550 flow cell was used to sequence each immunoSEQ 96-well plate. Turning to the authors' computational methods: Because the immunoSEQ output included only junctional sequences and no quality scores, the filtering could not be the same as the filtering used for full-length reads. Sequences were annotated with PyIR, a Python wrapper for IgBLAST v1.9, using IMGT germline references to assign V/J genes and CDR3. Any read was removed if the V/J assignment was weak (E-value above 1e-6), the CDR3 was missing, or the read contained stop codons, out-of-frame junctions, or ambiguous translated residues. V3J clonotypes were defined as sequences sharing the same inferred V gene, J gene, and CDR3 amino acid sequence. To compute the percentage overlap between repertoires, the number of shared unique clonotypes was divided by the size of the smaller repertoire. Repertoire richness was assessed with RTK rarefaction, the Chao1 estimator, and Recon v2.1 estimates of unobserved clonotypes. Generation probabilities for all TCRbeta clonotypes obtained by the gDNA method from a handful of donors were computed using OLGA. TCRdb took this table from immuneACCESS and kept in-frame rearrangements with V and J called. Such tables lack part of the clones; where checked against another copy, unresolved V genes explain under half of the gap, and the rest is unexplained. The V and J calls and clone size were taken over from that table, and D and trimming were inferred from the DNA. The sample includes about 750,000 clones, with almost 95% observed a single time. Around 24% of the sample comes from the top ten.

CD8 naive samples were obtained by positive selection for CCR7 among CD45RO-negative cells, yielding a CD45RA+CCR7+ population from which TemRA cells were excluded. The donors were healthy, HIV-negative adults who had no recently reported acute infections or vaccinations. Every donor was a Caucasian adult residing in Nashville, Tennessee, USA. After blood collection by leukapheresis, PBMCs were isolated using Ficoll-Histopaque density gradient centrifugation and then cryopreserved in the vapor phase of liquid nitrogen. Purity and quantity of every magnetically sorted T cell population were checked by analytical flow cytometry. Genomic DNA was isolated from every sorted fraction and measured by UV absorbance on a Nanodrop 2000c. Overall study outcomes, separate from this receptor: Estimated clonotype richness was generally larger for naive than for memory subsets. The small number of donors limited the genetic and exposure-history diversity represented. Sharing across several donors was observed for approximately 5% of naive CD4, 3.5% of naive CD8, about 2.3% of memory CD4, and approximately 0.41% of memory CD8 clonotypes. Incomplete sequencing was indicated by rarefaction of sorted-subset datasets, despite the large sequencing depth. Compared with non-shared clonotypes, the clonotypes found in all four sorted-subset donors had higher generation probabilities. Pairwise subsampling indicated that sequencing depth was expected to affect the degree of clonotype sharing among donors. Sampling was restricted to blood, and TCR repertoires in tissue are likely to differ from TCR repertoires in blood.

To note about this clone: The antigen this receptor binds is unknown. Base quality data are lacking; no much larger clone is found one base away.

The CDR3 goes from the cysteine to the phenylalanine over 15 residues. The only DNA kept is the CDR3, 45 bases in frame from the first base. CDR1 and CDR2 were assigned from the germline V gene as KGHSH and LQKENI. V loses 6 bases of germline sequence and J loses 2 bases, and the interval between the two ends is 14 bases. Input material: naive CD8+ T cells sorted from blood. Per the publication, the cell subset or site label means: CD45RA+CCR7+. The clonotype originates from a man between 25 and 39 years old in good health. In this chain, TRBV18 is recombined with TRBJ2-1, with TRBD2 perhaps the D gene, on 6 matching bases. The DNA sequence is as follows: TGTGCCAGCTCGAGCGGGTTCCTACCCTACAATGAGCAGTTCTTC. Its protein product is CASSSGFLPYNEQFF.